Detailed here is one T cell receptor (beta chain). The clone's antigen remains unknown. Base-call qualities are not available, and no considerably larger clone is one nucleotide away. The sample originates from a study of blood T cell repertoires in COVID-19 (TCRdb year 2020). About the investigation overall: Samples from collaborators originated in the United States, Italy and Spain and spanned both the acute and convalescent phases of COVID-19. The prospective study material was composed of cDNA or gDNA derived from T cells, B-cell-depleted T cells, or PBMCs. Subjects who had been exposed to COVID-19, were actively infected with it, or had recovered from it provided the deeply sampled blood TCRbeta repertoires that made up the dataset. The repertoires were released in a freely available public database meant as a resource for research on the immune response to SARS-CoV-2. Samples came from the ongoing ImmuneRACE study (first 160 participants) plus 1,254 subjects from 6 global collaborators. Sample metadata almost always included a de-identified subject ID, COVID-19 status, age in years and sex. Where available, HLA class I and class II types were obtained from metadata supplied by the sample provider rather than from assay-based typing.

Collaborating institutions collected whole blood in K2EDTA tubes following their own protocols. For TCRbeta analysis, collaborators shipped samples as frozen whole blood, isolated PBMCs, or DNA extracted from either of those sample types. The immunoSEQ Assay, a bias-controlled multiplex PCR, was used to amplify TCRbeta CDR3 regions from genomic DNA. In the original analysis: The number of nucleated cells in each sample was estimated from the amplification of reference gene primers within the assay. Sequence reads were collapsed and filtered to measure the absolute abundance of every unique TCRbeta CDR3 rearrangement. For each sample, productive Simpson clonality was calculated by taking the square root of Simpson's diversity index across productive rearrangements. TCRdb mirrors the immuneACCESS table, restricted to in-frame sequences. Some clones are absent from its copies; in checked studies, under half trace to an unresolved V gene, and the reason for the others is unknown. V and J calls and clone size follow that table, whereas D and trimming were derived from the DNA. The sample table lists 150,000 or so clones, about 89% of them with a count of one. The top ten constitute less than 0.6% of the sample.

Study-level results and caveats: How much clinical and demographic metadata was included differed by source and by participant, and the metadata was provided uncurated.

The cysteine opens and the phenylalanine closes a CDR3 of 15 amino acids. Kept here is only the CDR3 DNA, which spans 45 bases and is read in frame from base 1. V has 5 bases trimmed and J has 4 bases trimmed; junction bases matching no gene number 6. The germline V gene (reference sequence) yields LNHDA for CDR1 and SQIVND for CDR2. The sequence was obtained from a man aged 50-59 years with acute or convalescent COVID-19. The chain couples TRBV19 to TRBJ2-2; 8 central bases correspond to TRBD1. Specimen: peripheral blood. The bases read TGTGCCAGTAGTCCCCGACAGGGGCGCACCGGGGAGCTGTTTTTT. The encoded protein is CASSPRQGRTGELFF.